The 16 T cell receptor beta chains below come from one sample, sequenced in a study of T cells in women clearing cervical HPV infection. TCRdb's table, derived via immunoSEQ multiplex PCR, lists solely in-frame clones and lacks some. The sample totals 20,000 to 25,000 clones; its top ten clones hold 4.5% to 6%. The sequenced sample was blood buffy coat. The receptors here all came from a woman aged 18 to 75 with a cervical HPV16 infection that either progressed to CIN3+ or cleared (not recorded which).

For this clone: The CDR3 goes on 3 residues after the read ends, and that part is filled in from the germline J gene. The rearrangement uses TRBV7-3 and TRBJ1-2; 9 positions agree with TRBD1. This CDR3 is built from 13 residues. CDR1 and CDR2 (germline): SGHTA, FQGTGA. V dropped 5 bases and J dropped 6; count of bases not matched to a gene: 4. Incomplete CDR3 DNA: TGTGCCAGCAGCCGGGGACAGGGAGATGGC. It encodes CASSRGQGDG. The whole CDR3 sequence is CASSRGQGDGYTF.

On this clone: The sequenced fragment ends 3 residues before the CDR3 boundary, so the rest is inferred from the germline J gene. J is TRBJ1-1 and V is TRBV5-6; tentative D call: TRBD1 (6 bases). The CDR3 is made up of 15 amino acids. Deletions cut 6 bases from V and 0 bases from J, with 15 bases between. The germline CDR1 and CDR2 sequences are SGHDT and YYEEEE. The sequenced CDR3 bases are TGTGCCAGCATGTACAGGGAAGGGATGAACACTGAA. The encoded protein is CASMYREGMNTE. The whole CDR3 protein is CASMYREGMNTEAFF.

On this clone: The read falls 3 residues short of the CDR3 end, and the missing part is taken from the germline J gene. The chain is built from TRBV4-1 and TRBJ1-1; TRBD1 might be the D (5 bases). Germline values: CDR1 MGHRA, CDR2 YSYEKL. V gave up 3 bases and J gave up 0 bases, with 14 bases separating them. This CDR3 spans 16 amino acids. The CDR3 sequence is CASSQGLRIMNTEAFF. The CDR3 DNA, read in part, is TGCGCCAGCAGCCAGGGACTCAGGATCATGAACACTGAA.

As for this clone: The read falls 3 residues short of the CDR3 end, and the missing part is taken from the germline J gene. J is TRBJ2-1 and V is TRBV2; 8 nucleotides line up with TRBD2. CDR3 length equals 15 residues. Germline V gene data show CDR1 as SNHLY and CDR2 as FYNNEI. Trimming removed 5 bases from V and 3 bases from J; junction bases left unmatched: 6. This chain's CDR3 is CASSIGLASYNEQFF. The CDR3 DNA, read in part, is TGTGCCAGCAGTATTGGACTAGCCAGCTACAATGAG.

Remarks on this clone: The read ends 3 residues before the CDR3 terminus; that terminus is restored from the germline J gene. This chain uses TRBV18 with TRBJ2-1; 8 bases align to TRBD2. Losses at the gene ends were 6 bases for V and 3 bases for J; bases not matched to a gene: 10. Looked up from germline, CDR1 is KGHSH and CDR2 is LQKENI. This CDR3 spans 16 amino acids. The CDR3 sequence: CASSRISAGDYNEQFF. The DNA read from the CDR3 is TGTGCCAGCTCGAGAATTTCAGCGGGAGACTACAATGAG. Complete variable domain (other parts from reference TRBV18 and TRBJ2-1): NAGVMQNPRHLVRRRGQEARLRCSPMKGHSHVYWYRQLPEEGLKFMVYLQKENIIDESGMPKERFSAEFPKEGPSILRIQQVVRGDSAAYFCASSRISAGDYNEQFFGPGTRLTVL.

With respect to this clone: Read data end 3 residues before the CDR3 end; the end is taken from the germline J gene. This chain uses TRBV19 with TRBJ1-5, with D tentatively TRBD1 (5 bases). This CDR3 region has 14 residues. The germline gives CDR1 LNHDA, CDR2 SQIVND (reference sequence). Between the trimmed V and J ends, which lost 5 bases and 4 bases, there was a span of 12 bases. Partial CDR3 DNA: TGTGCCAGTAGTTATGGTGAGGGGAATCAGCCC. It codes for CASSYGEGNQP. The full CDR3 protein reads CASSYGEGNQPQHF.

Concerning this clone: The observed sequence ends 3 residues before the CDR3 terminus, with the missing tail filled in from the germline J gene. This chain connects TRBV20-1 to TRBJ2-7; D is ambiguous. Germline V gene sequence: CDR1 DFQATT, CDR2 SNEGSKA (reference sequence). This CDR3 is 14 amino acids long. The ends were cut back, 3 bases at V and 0 bases at J, with 12 bases in the middle. CDR3 DNA (partial): TGCAGTGCTAGTGGGCAACCAATCTCCTACGAG. Translation gives CSASGQPISYE. Given in full, the CDR3 is CSASGQPISYEQYF.

As to this clone: Read sequence stops 3 residues before the CDR3 end, and the germline J gene provides the missing end. The V gene is TRBV20-1, the J gene TRBJ1-6; no clear D gene. The CDR3 spans 13 residues. The V end lost 6 bases, the J end lost 1 base, and 7 bases lay between the germline ends. Germline loops: CDR1 DFQATT, CDR2 SNEGSKA (reference sequence). The CDR3 loop reads CSAVGSYNSPLHF. Incomplete CDR3 DNA: TGCAGTGCGGTCGGGTCCTATAATTCACCC.

Concerning this clone itself: From the germline J gene comes the end of the CDR3, since the read stops 3 residues before it. V usage is TRBV19 and J usage is TRBJ2-7; the D is unclear. The CDR3 has 11 residues. Germline V lookup: CDR1 LNHDA, CDR2 SQIVND (reference sequence). V was trimmed by 9 bases and J by 1 base, leaving 7 bases between them. The sequenced CDR3 bases are TGTGCCAGGTTCCCTTCCTACGAG. Translated, it gives CARFPSYE. The whole CDR3 region reads CARFPSYEQYF. The full variable domain, completed using reference TRBV19 and TRBJ2-7, is DGGITQSPKYLFRKEGQNVTLSCEQNLNHDAMYWYRQDPGQGLRLIYYSQIVNDFQKGDIAEGYSVSREKKESFPLTVTSAQKNPTAFYLCARFPSYEQYFGPGTRLTVT.

As regards this clone: The read stops 3 residues short of the end of the CDR3; the missing end is completed from the germline J gene. The chain couples TRBV7-2 to TRBJ1-5; maybe TRBD1 (6 bases). Per the germline V gene, CDR1 is SGHTA and CDR2 is FQGNSA. V lost 3 bases, J lost 7 bases, and 13 bases lay in between. This CDR3 is 14 amino acids long. The CDR3 loop is CASSLEQGSQPQHF. The sequenced part of the CDR3 DNA is TGTGCCAGCAGCTTGGAACAGGGCAGCCAGCCC. Full variable domain (rest looked up from reference TRBV7-2 and TRBJ1-5): GAGVSQSPSNKVTEKGKDVELRCDPISGHTALYWYRQSLGQGLEFLIYFQGNSAPDKSGLPSDRFSAERTGGSVSTLTIQRTQQEDSAVYLCASSLEQGSQPQHFGDGTRLSIL.

On this clone itself: The read ends 3 residues early relative to the CDR3; the germline J gene fills the gap. The chain links TRBV5-1 to TRBJ2-5, with 14 bases that match TRBD2. The CDR3 has 17 amino acids. CDR1 is SGHRS, CDR2 YFSETQ, per germline. V was clipped by 4 bases and J by 0 bases; unmatched bases: 5. The CDR3 loop is CASSQGLAGVHQETQYF. CDR3 DNA (partial): TGCGCCAGCAGCCAGGGACTAGCGGGGGTTCACCAAGAGACC.

As regards this clone: With the read ending 3 residues before the CDR3 end, the germline J gene is used to fill in that end. J is TRBJ1-2 and V is TRBV4-1, with a possible D match to TRBD1 (5 bases). CDR3 length equals 15 residues. V was shortened by 4 bases and J by 2 bases, with 14 bases between the two germline ends. Germline values: CDR1 MGHRA, CDR2 YSYEKL. The CDR3 bases that were read are TGCGCCAGCAGCCGGGGGGACGGCTTGAACTATGGC. The encoded protein is CASSRGDGLNYG. The entire CDR3 protein is CASSRGDGLNYGYTF.

A remark on this clone: The read terminates 3 residues before the CDR3 end, so the remaining end is supplied by the germline J gene. The genes are TRBV11-2 and TRBJ2-7; TRBD2 might be the D (5 bases). Trimming removed 0 bases at V and 3 bases at J, with 9 bases between. This CDR3 contains 14 residues. Germline loops: CDR1 SGHAT, CDR2 FQNNGV. CDR3 amino acids: CASSLERVHYEQYF. CDR3 bases read: TGTGCCAGCAGCTTAGAGAGGGTCCACTACGAG.

A remark on this clone: The sequenced fragment ends 3 residues before the CDR3 boundary, so the rest is inferred from the germline J gene. The chain is built from TRBV5-6 and TRBJ1-6, with a weak D call TRBD1 (5 bases). The ends were cut back, 3 bases at V and 9 bases at J, with 13 bases in the middle. This CDR3 has 14 amino acids. Germline V gene sequence: CDR1 SGHDT, CDR2 YYEEEE. CDR3 sequence reads: CASSSGQNSSPLHF. The CDR3 DNA, read in part, is TGTGCCAGCAGCTCCGGACAAAATAGTTCACCC. The full variable domain, in which reference TRBV5-6 and TRBJ1-6 provide the parts outside the CDR3, is DAGVTQSPTHLIKTRGQQVTLRCSPKSGHDTVSWYQQALGQGPQFIFQYYEEEERQRGNFPDRFSGHQFPNYSSELNVNALLLGDSALYLCASSSGQNSSPLHFGNGTRLTVT.

A note on this clone: The CDR3 extends 3 residues past the end of the read, so its final part is completed from the germline J gene. The rearrangement links TRBV7-3 to TRBJ2-1, with D possibly being TRBD2 (5 bases). With 2 bases removed from V and 4 bases from J, the gap between germline ends came to 15 bases. The germline V gene encodes CDR1 SGHTA and CDR2 FQGTGA. The CDR3 is made up of 16 amino acids. CDR3 DNA (partial): TGTGCCAGCAGCTTAGGCGTAGCGCTCCATTACAATGAG. It is translated as CASSLGVALHYNE. The CDR3, in full, reads CASSLGVALHYNEQFF.

About this clone: With the read ending 3 residues before the CDR3 end, the germline J gene is used to fill in that end. The V call is TRBV4-1, the J call TRBJ2-5; D may be TRBD1 (5 bases). The V end was cut by 5 bases, the J end by 4 bases, with 20 bases between. Germline assignment: CDR1 MGHRA and CDR2 YSYEKL. The CDR3 runs to 16 residues. The CDR3 loop reads CASSISPPRAVETQYF. The part of the CDR3 DNA that was read is TGCGCCAGCAGCATAAGTCCCCCCAGGGCTGTAGAGACC.